This T cell receptor beta chain was sequenced for a study of blood T cell repertoires in COVID-19. Looking at the study overall: The samples span acute and convalescent COVID-19 from the United States, Italy and Spain.

Seattle-derived patients entered the study during active infection and were followed longitudinally. The V segment lost 4 bases and the J segment 5 bases; nucleotides outside the gene matches: 5. Germline values: CDR1 MNHEY, CDR2 SVGAGI. The CDR3 length is 15 residues. Original processing notes: The assay estimated nucleated cells by amplifying reference gene primers. Measured with immunoSEQ multiplex PCR; TCRdb has only the in-frame clones, and not every one. V, J and clone size are taken as reported in that table, and D and trimming were inferred from the DNA itself. The table lists approximately 160,000 clones, approximately 93% of them singletons. This clone is a singleton in its sample.

The sample comprised peripheral blood. The chain uses TRBV6-5 and TRBJ2-5; 12 positions match TRBD2. This clonotype was obtained from a woman aged 55-69 years with COVID-19, enrolled during active disease. The CDR3: CASSLLAGGGETQYF. The CDR3 DNA reads as TGTGCCAGCAGTTTACTAGCGGGGGGCGGGGAGACCCAGTACTTC.